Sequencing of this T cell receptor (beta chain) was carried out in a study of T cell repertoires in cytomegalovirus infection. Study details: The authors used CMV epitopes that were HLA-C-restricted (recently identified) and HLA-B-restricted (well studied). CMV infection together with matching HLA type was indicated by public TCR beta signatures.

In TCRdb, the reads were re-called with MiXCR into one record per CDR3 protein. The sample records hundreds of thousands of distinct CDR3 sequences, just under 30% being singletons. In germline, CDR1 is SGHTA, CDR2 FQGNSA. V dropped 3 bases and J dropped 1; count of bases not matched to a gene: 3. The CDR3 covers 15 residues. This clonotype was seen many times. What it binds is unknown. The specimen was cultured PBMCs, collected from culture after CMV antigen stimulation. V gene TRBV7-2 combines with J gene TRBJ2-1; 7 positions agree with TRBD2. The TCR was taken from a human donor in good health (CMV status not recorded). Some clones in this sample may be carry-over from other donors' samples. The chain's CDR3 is CASSFERGSYNEQFF. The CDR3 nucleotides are TGTGCCAGCAGCTTTGAGCGGGGATCCTACAATGAGCAGTTCTTC. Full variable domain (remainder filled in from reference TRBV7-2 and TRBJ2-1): GAGVSQSPSNKVTEKGKDVELRCDPISGHTALYWYRQSLGQGLEFLIYFQGNSAPDKSGLPSDRFSAERTGGSVSTLTIQRTQQEDSAVYLCASSFERGSYNEQFFGPGTRLTVL.